This note documents a single T cell receptor beta chain sequence. Its antigen is not identified. The sample is drawn from a study of blood T cells in healthy people across ages. Study-level points and caveats: TCR beta diversity per million T cells fell roughly linearly with age.

A second PCR of roughly 7 to 11 cycles used a sample-barcoded 5' primer and a J-beta primer mix. MiXCR, applied by TCRdb to the 5' RACE reads, yields one record per CDR3 protein. Among some 1.5 million distinct CDR3 sequences listed, roughly 30% were seen once. V shed 6 bases and J shed 2 bases, with 11 bases lying between them. CDR1 and CDR2 (germline): MDHEN, SYDVKM. The CDR3 loop spans 14 amino acids. The specimen was blood. The sequence derives from a woman aged 25-40 years in good health. The V and J genes are TRBV28 and TRBJ1-5; TRBD1 might be the D (5 bases). The DNA of the CDR3 is TGTGCCAGCAGGTCAGGGTTGGGCAATCAGCCCCAGCATTTT. It encodes CASRSGLGNQPQHF.